Listed below are T cell receptor beta chains from one sample, sequenced in a study of graft-versus-host responses after intestinal transplantation. These TCRs' antigens remain unknown. Sequencing was performed with immunoSEQ multiplex PCR; in TCRdb, only in-frame clones are kept and a portion is missing. This table has tens of thousands of clones, roughly 92% appearing once. The sequences come from unstimulated CD4+ T cells sorted from spleen or lymph node cells, collected before intestinal transplant. These receptors were obtained from a human donor who received an intestinal transplant. The conserved cysteine and the conserved F or W are not part of the CDR3 here.

>TRBJ1-2|TRBV27
ASSSLRQGGYGYT
>TRBJ2-1|TRBV5-1
ASSWLSGTSDYNEQF
>TRBJ2-7|TRBV9
ASSPSGGAYEQY
>TRBJ2-7|TRBV5-1
ASSPRTSGTQFGEQY
>TRBJ2-1|TRBV9
ASSVGQNNEQF
>TRBJ1-1|TRBV18
ASSPVQGIGGTF
>TRBJ2-1|TRBV6-4
ASSDSWANEQF
>TRBJ2-1|TRBV5-4
ASSLIGYEQF
>TRBJ2-3|TRBV21-1
ASSKVGDYPTDTQY
>TRBJ2-5|TRBV18
ASSPRQETQY
>TRBJ2-7|TRBV9
ASSRGVVDEQY
>TRBJ2-5|TRBV7-2
ASSFTETQY
>TRBJ1-3|TRBV5-6
ASSYWTSRSAGNTIY
>TRBJ2-1|TRBV27
ASRGTSGNGYEQF
>TRBJ2-7|TRBV11-2
ASSLGLAVFEQY
>TRBJ2-1|TRBV9
ASSSFAGATYGEQF
>TRBJ1-1|TRBV5-1
ASSLENVMNTEAF
>TRBJ1-5|TRBV30
AWSPGPNQPQH
>TRBJ2-2|TRBV4-1
ASSQVVRAGGGDTGELF
>TRBJ2-2|TRBV5-4
ASSLMGMNTGELF
>TRBJ1-2|TRBV19
ASSTHPTDYYGYT
>TRBJ2-7|TRBV5-1
ASSVGASGRAGYEQY
>TRBJ2-2|TRBV5-8
ASSGPPGQQNTGELF
>TRBJ1-2|TRBV30
AWGERGGSYGYT
>TRBJ1-4|TRBV4-2
ASSQDRGRGSGEKLF
>TRBJ2-7|TRBV19
ASSGTGIYEQY
>TRBJ2-7|TRBV6-6
ASSPGTSGSANEQY
>TRBJ1-2|TRBV19
ASSIGGGPYGYT
>TRBJ1-6|TRBV19
ASSTTVTKGSPLH
>TRBJ2-3|TRBV9
ASSSGTSSWADTQY
>TRBJ1-6|TRBV27
ASSLGQGRTYNSPLH
>TRBJ1-4|TRBV30
AWMPDRGNEKLF
>TRBJ2-1|TRBV28
ASSSSGRRYNEQF
>TRBJ2-7|TRBV23-1
ASSQPTGVEQY
>TRBJ2-1|TRBV5-8
ASSFGAGTGF
>TRBJ2-2|TRBV14
ASSHPLRGTGNGELF
>TRBJ2-5|TRBV7-9
ASANRGAKEAQY
>TRBJ2-7|TRBV30
AWKRAVYEQY
>TRBJ2-5|TRBV15
ATSGRQIQETQY
>TRBJ2-1|TRBV19
ASSPKGLAGVQNYNEQF
>TRBJ2-1|TRBV4-1
ASSQGTLLPGLGYNEQF
>TRBJ2-7|TRBV6-1
ASSEDLLSYEQY